The 5 T cell receptor beta chains presented below share a single source sample, sequenced in a study of control samples from healthy donors and cancer patients. The assay was immunoSEQ multiplex PCR, and TCRdb's table has in-frame clones only and misses some. The sample lists 100,000 to 150,000 clones, about 92% occurring once. Specimen: blood. The origin of the receptors is a woman aged 45-60 years in good health.

The table lists this clone with a count of one. The chain uses TRBV6-2 or TRBV6-3 and TRBJ1-5, with unresolved D. The V gene's germline CDR1 is MNHEY and CDR2 SVGEGT. The CDR3 has 16 residues. V lost 0 bases, J lost 5 bases, and 14 bases lay in between. The CDR3 spells CASSYSGNNPYQPQHF. In DNA form, the CDR3 reads TGTGCCAGCAGTTACTCGGGCAACAATCCCTATCAGCCCCAGCATTTT.

This clone was seen a few times. The chain joins TRBV5-1 to TRBJ1-3; D is unresolved. V shed 1 base and J shed 4 bases, with 3 bases lying between them. Per the germline V gene, CDR1 is SGHRS and CDR2 is YFSETQ. The CDR3 loop spans 12 amino acids. As DNA, the CDR3 is TGCGCCAGCAGCTTGCACGGAAACACCATATATTTT. Translation gives CASSLHGNTIYF. The full variable domain, rest sourced from reference TRBV5-1 and TRBJ1-3, is KAGVTQTPRYLIKTRGQQVTLSCSPISGHRSVSWYQQTPGQGLQFLFEYFSETQRNKGNFPGRFSGRQFSNSRSEMNVSTLELGDSALYLCASSLHGNTIYFGEGSWLTVV.

This chain uses TRBV9 with TRBJ2-1; possible D gene TRBD2, 7 bases. This CDR3 is built from 12 residues. V was pared by 0 bases and J by 16 bases, with 14 bases between. Germline-derived CDR1 and CDR2 are SGDLS and YYNGEE. CDR3 DNA sequence: TGTGCCAGCAGCGTAGTTGGCGGGGGCCTTTTCTTC. Translation gives CASSVVGGGLFF.

This clone was seen a few times. This chain joins TRBV9 and TRBJ2-3; D unresolved. V shed 4 bases and J shed 4 bases, with 10 bases lying between them. The germline CDR1 and CDR2 sequences are SGDLS and YYNGEE. The CDR3 contains 13 residues. This CDR3 reads CASSPLVSDTQYF. Here the CDR3 DNA reads TGTGCCAGCAGCCCTCTAGTGTCAGATACGCAGTATTTT.

The chain couples TRBV19 to TRBJ1-5, with D maybe TRBD1 (5 bases). Germline V gene lookup returns CDR1 LNHDA and CDR2 SQIVND (reference sequence). The CDR3 is 15 residues long. V lost 3 bases and J lost 2, with 11 bases in between. This CDR3 is CASSMAQVGNQPQHF. CDR3 DNA sequence: TGTGCCAGTAGTATGGCACAGGTAGGCAATCAGCCCCAGCATTTT. The variable domain in full, with the rest retrieved from reference TRBV19 and TRBJ1-5, is DGGITQSPKYLFRKEGQNVTLSCEQNLNHDAMYWYRQDPGQGLRLIYYSQIVNDFQKGDIAEGYSVSREKKESFPLTVTSAQKNPTAFYLCASSMAQVGNQPQHFGDGTRLSIL.